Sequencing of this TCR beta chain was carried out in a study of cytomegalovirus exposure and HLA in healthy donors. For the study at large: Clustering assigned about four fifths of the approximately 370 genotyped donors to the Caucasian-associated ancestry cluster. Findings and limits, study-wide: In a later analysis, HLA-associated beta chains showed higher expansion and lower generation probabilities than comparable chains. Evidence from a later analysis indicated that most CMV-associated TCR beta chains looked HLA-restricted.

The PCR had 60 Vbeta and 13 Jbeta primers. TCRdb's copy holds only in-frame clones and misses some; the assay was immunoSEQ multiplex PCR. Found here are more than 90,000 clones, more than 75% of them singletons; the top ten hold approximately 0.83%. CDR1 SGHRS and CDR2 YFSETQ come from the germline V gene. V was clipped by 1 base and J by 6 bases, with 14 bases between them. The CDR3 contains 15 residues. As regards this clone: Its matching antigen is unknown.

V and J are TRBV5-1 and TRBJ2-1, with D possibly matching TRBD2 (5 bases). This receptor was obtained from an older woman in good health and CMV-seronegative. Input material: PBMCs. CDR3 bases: TGCGCCAGCAGCTTGTTCGTGGGAGTTGTCAATGAGCAGTTCTTC. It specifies CASSLFVGVVNEQFF.